This T cell receptor beta chain was identified in a study of CD8 T cells in ankylosing spondylitis. Points from the study as a whole: Characteristic, it appeared, of ankylosing spondylitis blood was a TCR beta motif of several highly homologous variants.

CDR3 length: 12 residues. V lost 5 bases to trimming and J lost 0 bases, with 4 bases between them. CDR1 and CDR2 from the germline V gene are SNHLY and FYNNEI. A quantitative 5'-RACE method, one with molecular barcodes, was used to make TCR beta libraries. MiXCR, run by TCRdb on the 5' RACE reads, gives a single entry per CDR3 protein. The table includes 35,000 or so distinct CDR3 sequences, about 15% detected once. This clonotype was detected only a few times. Its antigen is undetermined. Material: blood. The V gene is TRBV2, the J gene TRBJ1-1; D not resolved. This TCR was sampled from a male donor with ankylosing spondylitis or in good health (not recorded which). The CDR3 spells CASSYMNTEAFF. CDR3 sequence (DNA): TGTGCCAGCAGTTACATGAACACTGAAGCTTTCTTT.